This TCR beta chain appears in the sequencing data of a study of CD8 T cells in ankylosing spondylitis (dated by TCRdb to the late 2010s). Concerning the study at large: T cell receptor beta repertoires were profiled in healthy donors and ankylosing spondylitis patients so that disease-linked TCR variants could be found. Peripheral blood was sampled, and synovial fluid was also collected from ankylosing spondylitis patients. In total, the full study cohort was made up of some 110 healthy donors and 25 to 30 ankylosing spondylitis patients. Broad study findings and their caveats: A CD8+ phenotype was shown by the disease-linked clones, which were found at relatively low frequencies in peripheral blood. The disease-linked clones were reported to be significantly enriched in matched synovial fluid samples from ankylosing spondylitis patients. Blood from ankylosing spondylitis patients appeared to be characterized by a TCR beta motif composed of 7 to 9 highly homologous amino acid variants. Some motif variants had previously been reported in the synovial fluid and blood of reactive arthritis patients, which suggests shared mechanisms of disease initiation.

This clonotype has ten or more counts. Its antigen is still unknown. Base qualities are missing; no much larger clone stands one base away. The run used an Illumina HiSeq 2500. TCR beta libraries were prepared by quantitative 5'-RACE with molecular barcodes. Regarding the original processing steps: A new computational method based on a probabilistic model of VDJ rearrangement was used to identify disease-linked TCR variants. The raw public data were reprocessed by TCRdb itself: fastp quality trimming at Q25, MiXCR clonotype calling, in-frame beta chains only. Records with the same CDR3 protein are collapsed into one entry carrying the most frequent genes and DNA. These V and J calls are TCRdb output, not the study's own analysis. This sample is represented by about 220,000 distinct CDR3 sequences; about 11% of them were singletons. About 19% of the sample comes from the top ten. CDR3 length: 12 amino acids, cysteine to phenylalanine. Just the 36-base CDR3 DNA is kept, in frame starting at base 1. Here V drops 5 bases and J drops 2 bases, and the junction holds 0 bases not matched to any gene. According to the germline V gene, CDR1 reads SGHTA and CDR2 reads FQGNSA.

The chain links TRBV7-2 with TRBJ2-7; TRBD1 lines up with 7 middle nucleotides. The sequencing input was blood, either unsorted or a sorted T cell fraction (not recorded which). This sequence originates from a male donor with ankylosing spondylitis or in good health (not recorded which). The base sequence is TGTGCCAGCAGCGGGACAGCCTACGAGCAGTACTTC. Translated, this gives CASSGTAYEQYF.